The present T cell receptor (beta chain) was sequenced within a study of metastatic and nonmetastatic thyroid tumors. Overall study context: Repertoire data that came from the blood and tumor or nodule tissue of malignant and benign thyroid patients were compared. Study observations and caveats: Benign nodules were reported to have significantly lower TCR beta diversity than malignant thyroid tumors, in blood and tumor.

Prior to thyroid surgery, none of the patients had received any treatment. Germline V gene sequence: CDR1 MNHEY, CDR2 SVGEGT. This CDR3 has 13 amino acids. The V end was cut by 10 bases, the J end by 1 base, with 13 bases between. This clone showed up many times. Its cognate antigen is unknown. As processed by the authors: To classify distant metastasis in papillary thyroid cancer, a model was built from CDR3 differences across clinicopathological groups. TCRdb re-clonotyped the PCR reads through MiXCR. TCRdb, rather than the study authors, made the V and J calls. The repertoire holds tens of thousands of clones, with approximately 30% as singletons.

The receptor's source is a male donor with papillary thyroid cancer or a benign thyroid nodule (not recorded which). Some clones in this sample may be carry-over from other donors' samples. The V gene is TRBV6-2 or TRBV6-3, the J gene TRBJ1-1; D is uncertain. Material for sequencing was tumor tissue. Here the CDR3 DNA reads TGTGCCATCGTGGCAGAGTCGAACACTGAAGCTTTCTTT. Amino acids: CAIVAESNTEAFF.